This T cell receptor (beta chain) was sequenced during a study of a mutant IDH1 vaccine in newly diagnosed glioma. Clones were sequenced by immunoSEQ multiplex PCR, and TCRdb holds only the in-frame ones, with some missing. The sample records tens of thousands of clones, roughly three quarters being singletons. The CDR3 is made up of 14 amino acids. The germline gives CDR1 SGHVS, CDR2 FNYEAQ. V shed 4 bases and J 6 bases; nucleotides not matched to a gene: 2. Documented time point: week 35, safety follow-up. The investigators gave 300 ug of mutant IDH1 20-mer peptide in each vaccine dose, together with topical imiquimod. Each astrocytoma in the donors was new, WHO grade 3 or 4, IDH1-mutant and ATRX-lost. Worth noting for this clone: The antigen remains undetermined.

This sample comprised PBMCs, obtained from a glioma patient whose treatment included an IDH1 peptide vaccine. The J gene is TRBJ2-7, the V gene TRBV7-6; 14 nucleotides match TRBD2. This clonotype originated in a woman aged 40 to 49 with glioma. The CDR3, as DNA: TGTGCCAGCAGCTCAGGACTAGCGGGGGGCGAGCAGTACTTC. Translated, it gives CASSSGLAGGEQYF.